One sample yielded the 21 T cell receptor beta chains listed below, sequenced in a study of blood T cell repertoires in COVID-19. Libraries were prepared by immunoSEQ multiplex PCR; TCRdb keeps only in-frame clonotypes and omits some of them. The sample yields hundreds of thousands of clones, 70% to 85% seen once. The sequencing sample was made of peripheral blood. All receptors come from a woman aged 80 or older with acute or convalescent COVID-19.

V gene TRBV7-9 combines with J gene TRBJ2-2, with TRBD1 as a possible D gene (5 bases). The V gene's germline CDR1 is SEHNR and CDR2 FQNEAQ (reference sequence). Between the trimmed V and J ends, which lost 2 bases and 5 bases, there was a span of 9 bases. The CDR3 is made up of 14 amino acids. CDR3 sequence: CASSLTGLTGELFF. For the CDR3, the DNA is TGTGCCAGCAGCTTAACAGGCCTTACCGGGGAGCTGTTTTTT.

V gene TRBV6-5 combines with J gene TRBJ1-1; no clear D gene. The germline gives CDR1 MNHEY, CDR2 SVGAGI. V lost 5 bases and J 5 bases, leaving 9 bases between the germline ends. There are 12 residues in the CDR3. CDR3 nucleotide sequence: TGTGCCAGCAGTCGGGGTCCTACTGAAGCTTTCTTT. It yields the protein CASSRGPTEAFF.

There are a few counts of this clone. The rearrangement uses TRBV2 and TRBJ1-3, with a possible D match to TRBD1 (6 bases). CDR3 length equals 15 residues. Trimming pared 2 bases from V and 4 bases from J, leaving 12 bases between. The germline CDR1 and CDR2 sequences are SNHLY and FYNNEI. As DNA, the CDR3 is TGTGCCAGCAGTGAATGGTTGGGGGCCGGAAACACCATATATTTT. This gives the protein CASSEWLGAGNTIYF.

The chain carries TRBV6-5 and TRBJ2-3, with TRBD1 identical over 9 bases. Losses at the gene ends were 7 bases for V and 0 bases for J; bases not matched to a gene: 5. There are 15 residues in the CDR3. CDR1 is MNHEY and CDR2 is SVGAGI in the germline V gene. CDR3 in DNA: TGTGCCAGCACTAAGACAGGGGGAAGCACAGATACGCAGTATTTT. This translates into CASTKTGGSTDTQYF.

CDR3 protein: CASTRGRGNSNQPQHF. CDR3 bases: TGTGCCAGTACTCGGGGGAGGGGAAATAGCAATCAGCCCCAGCATTTT. The V call is TRBV19, the J call TRBJ1-5; D may be TRBD1 (5 bases). This CDR3 comprises 16 residues. V was clipped by 7 bases and J by 0 bases, with 16 bases between them. The germline gives CDR1 LNHDA, CDR2 SQIVND (reference sequence).

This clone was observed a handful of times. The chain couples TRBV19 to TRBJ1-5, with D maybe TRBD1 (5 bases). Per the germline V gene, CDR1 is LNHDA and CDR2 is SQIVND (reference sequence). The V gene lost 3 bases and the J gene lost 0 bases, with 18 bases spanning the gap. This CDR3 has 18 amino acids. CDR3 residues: CASSIRTSKGISNQPQHF. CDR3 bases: TGTGCCAGTAGTATCCGGACATCAAAGGGGATTAGCAATCAGCCCCAGCATTTT.

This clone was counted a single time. The CDR3 sequence: CASSYIWEGTLSGNTIYF. The CDR3 coding sequence is TGTGCCAGCAGTTATATTTGGGAGGGGACCCTCTCTGGAAACACCATATATTTT. This chain links TRBV28 with TRBJ1-3; D perhaps matches TRBD1 (5 bases). This CDR3 has 18 residues. Trimming took 4 bases from V and 0 from J, leaving 19 bases between them. Per germline, CDR1 MDHEN and CDR2 SYDVKM. The whole variable domain, filled in from reference TRBV28 and TRBJ1-3, reads DVKVTQSSRYLVKRTGEKVFLECVQDMDHENMFWYRQDPGLGLRLIYFSYDVKMKEKGDIPEGYSVSREKKERFSLILESASTNQTSMYLCASSYIWEGTLSGNTIYFGEGSWLTVV.

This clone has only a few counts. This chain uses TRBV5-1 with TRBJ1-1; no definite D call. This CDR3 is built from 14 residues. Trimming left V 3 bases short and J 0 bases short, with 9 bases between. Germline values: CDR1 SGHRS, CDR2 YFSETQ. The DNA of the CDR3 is TGCGCCAGCAGCTCCCTCGACTTGAACACTGAAGCTTTCTTT. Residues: CASSSLDLNTEAFF.

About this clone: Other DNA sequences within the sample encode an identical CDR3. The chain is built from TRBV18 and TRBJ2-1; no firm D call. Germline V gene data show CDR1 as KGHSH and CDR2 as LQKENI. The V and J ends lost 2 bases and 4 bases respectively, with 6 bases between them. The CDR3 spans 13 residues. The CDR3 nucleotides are TGTGCCAGCTCACCAGGCGGATACAATGAGCAGTTCTTC. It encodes CASSPGGYNEQFF. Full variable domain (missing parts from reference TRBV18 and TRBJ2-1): NAGVMQNPRHLVRRRGQEARLRCSPMKGHSHVYWYRQLPEEGLKFMVYLQKENIIDESGMPKERFSAEFPKEGPSILRIQQVVRGDSAAYFCASSPGGYNEQFFGPGTRLTVL.

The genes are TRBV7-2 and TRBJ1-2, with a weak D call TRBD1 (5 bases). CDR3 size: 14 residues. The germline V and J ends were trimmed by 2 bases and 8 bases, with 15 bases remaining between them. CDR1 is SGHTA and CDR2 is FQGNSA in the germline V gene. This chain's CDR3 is CASSLISAGSGYTF. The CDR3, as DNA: TGTGCCAGCAGCTTAATATCGGCAGGGTCGGGCTACACCTTC.

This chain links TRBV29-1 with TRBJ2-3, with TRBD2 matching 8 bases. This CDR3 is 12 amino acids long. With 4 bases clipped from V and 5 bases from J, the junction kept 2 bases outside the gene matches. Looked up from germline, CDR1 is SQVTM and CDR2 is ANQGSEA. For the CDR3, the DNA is TGCAGCGTTGTCCTAGCGGGAGATACGCAGTATTTT. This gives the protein CSVVLAGDTQYF.

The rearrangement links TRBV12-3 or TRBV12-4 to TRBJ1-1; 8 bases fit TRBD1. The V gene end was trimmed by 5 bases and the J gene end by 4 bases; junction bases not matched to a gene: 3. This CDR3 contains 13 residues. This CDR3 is CASSGQGRTEAFF. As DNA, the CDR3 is TGTGCCAGCAGTGGACAGGGTCGCACTGAAGCTTTCTTT.

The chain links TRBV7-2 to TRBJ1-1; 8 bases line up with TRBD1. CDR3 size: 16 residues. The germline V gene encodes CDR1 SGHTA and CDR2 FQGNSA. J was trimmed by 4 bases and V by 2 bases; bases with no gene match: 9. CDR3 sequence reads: CASSLSGTGGATEAFF. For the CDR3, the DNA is TGTGCCAGCAGCTTAAGCGGCACAGGGGGGGCCACTGAAGCTTTCTTT.

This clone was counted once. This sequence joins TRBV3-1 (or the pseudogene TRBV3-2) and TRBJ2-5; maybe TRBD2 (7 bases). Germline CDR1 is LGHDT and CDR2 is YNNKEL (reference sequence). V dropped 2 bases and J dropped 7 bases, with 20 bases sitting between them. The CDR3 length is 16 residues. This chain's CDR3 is CASSQRNGRGGGTQYF. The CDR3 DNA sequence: TGTGCCAGCAGCCAACGTAACGGGAGAGGGGGGGGGACCCAGTACTTC.

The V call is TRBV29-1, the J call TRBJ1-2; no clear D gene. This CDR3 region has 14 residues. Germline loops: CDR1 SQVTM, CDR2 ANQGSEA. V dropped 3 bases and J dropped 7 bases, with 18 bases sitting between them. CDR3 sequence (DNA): TGCAGCGTTGAGAGAGGGATTGAGGGTCGTGGCTACACCTTC. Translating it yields CSVERGIEGRGYTF.

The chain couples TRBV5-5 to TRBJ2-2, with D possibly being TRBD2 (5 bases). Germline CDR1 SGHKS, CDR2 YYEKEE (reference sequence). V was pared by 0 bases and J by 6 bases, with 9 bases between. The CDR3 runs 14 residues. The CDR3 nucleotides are TGTGCCAGCAGCTTGGAAGGGAGTGCCGGGGAGCTGTTTTTT. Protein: CASSLEGSAGELFF.

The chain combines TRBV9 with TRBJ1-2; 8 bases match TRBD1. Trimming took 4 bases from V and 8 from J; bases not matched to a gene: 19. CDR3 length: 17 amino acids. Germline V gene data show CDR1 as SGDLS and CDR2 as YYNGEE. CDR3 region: CASSYGTGLIPSRGYTF. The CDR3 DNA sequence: TGTGCCAGCAGCTACGGGACAGGCCTAATTCCTTCGCGGGGCTACACCTTC.

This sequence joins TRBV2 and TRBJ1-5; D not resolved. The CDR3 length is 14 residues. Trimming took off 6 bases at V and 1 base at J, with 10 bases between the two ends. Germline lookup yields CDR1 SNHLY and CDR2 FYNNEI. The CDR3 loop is CASSTVISNQPQHF. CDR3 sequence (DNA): TGTGCCAGCAGCACAGTCATAAGCAATCAGCCCCAGCATTTT.

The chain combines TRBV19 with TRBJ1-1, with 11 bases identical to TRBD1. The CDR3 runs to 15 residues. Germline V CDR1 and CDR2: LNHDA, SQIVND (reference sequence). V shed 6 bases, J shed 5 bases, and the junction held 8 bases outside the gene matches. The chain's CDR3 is CASSPGQGARTEAFF. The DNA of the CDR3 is TGTGCCAGTAGCCCTGGACAGGGGGCGCGAACTGAAGCTTTCTTT. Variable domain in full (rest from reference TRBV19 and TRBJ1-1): DGGITQSPKYLFRKEGQNVTLSCEQNLNHDAMYWYRQDPGQGLRLIYYSQIVNDFQKGDIAEGYSVSREKKESFPLTVTSAQKNPTAFYLCASSPGQGARTEAFFGQGTRLTVV.

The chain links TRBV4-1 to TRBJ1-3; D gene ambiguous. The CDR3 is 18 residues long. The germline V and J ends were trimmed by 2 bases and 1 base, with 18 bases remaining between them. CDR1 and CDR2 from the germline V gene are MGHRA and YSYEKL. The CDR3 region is CASSQPDMGLISGNTIYF. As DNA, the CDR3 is TGCGCCAGCAGCCAACCCGACATGGGTCTCATTTCTGGAAACACCATATATTTT.

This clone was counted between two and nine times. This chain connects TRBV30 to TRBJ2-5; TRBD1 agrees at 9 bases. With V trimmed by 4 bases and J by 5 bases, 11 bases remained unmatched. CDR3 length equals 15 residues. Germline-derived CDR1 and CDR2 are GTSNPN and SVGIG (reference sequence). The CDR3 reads CAWTPGQGSGETQYF. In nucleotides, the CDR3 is TGTGCCTGGACTCCCGGACAGGGGTCTGGCGAGACCCAGTACTTC. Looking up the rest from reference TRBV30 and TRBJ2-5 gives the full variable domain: SQTIHQWPATLVQPVGSPLSLECTVEGTSNPNLYWYRQAAGRGLQLLFYSVGIGQISSEVPQNLSASRPQDRQFILSSKKLLLSDSGFYLCAWTPGQGSGETQYFGPGTRLLVL.